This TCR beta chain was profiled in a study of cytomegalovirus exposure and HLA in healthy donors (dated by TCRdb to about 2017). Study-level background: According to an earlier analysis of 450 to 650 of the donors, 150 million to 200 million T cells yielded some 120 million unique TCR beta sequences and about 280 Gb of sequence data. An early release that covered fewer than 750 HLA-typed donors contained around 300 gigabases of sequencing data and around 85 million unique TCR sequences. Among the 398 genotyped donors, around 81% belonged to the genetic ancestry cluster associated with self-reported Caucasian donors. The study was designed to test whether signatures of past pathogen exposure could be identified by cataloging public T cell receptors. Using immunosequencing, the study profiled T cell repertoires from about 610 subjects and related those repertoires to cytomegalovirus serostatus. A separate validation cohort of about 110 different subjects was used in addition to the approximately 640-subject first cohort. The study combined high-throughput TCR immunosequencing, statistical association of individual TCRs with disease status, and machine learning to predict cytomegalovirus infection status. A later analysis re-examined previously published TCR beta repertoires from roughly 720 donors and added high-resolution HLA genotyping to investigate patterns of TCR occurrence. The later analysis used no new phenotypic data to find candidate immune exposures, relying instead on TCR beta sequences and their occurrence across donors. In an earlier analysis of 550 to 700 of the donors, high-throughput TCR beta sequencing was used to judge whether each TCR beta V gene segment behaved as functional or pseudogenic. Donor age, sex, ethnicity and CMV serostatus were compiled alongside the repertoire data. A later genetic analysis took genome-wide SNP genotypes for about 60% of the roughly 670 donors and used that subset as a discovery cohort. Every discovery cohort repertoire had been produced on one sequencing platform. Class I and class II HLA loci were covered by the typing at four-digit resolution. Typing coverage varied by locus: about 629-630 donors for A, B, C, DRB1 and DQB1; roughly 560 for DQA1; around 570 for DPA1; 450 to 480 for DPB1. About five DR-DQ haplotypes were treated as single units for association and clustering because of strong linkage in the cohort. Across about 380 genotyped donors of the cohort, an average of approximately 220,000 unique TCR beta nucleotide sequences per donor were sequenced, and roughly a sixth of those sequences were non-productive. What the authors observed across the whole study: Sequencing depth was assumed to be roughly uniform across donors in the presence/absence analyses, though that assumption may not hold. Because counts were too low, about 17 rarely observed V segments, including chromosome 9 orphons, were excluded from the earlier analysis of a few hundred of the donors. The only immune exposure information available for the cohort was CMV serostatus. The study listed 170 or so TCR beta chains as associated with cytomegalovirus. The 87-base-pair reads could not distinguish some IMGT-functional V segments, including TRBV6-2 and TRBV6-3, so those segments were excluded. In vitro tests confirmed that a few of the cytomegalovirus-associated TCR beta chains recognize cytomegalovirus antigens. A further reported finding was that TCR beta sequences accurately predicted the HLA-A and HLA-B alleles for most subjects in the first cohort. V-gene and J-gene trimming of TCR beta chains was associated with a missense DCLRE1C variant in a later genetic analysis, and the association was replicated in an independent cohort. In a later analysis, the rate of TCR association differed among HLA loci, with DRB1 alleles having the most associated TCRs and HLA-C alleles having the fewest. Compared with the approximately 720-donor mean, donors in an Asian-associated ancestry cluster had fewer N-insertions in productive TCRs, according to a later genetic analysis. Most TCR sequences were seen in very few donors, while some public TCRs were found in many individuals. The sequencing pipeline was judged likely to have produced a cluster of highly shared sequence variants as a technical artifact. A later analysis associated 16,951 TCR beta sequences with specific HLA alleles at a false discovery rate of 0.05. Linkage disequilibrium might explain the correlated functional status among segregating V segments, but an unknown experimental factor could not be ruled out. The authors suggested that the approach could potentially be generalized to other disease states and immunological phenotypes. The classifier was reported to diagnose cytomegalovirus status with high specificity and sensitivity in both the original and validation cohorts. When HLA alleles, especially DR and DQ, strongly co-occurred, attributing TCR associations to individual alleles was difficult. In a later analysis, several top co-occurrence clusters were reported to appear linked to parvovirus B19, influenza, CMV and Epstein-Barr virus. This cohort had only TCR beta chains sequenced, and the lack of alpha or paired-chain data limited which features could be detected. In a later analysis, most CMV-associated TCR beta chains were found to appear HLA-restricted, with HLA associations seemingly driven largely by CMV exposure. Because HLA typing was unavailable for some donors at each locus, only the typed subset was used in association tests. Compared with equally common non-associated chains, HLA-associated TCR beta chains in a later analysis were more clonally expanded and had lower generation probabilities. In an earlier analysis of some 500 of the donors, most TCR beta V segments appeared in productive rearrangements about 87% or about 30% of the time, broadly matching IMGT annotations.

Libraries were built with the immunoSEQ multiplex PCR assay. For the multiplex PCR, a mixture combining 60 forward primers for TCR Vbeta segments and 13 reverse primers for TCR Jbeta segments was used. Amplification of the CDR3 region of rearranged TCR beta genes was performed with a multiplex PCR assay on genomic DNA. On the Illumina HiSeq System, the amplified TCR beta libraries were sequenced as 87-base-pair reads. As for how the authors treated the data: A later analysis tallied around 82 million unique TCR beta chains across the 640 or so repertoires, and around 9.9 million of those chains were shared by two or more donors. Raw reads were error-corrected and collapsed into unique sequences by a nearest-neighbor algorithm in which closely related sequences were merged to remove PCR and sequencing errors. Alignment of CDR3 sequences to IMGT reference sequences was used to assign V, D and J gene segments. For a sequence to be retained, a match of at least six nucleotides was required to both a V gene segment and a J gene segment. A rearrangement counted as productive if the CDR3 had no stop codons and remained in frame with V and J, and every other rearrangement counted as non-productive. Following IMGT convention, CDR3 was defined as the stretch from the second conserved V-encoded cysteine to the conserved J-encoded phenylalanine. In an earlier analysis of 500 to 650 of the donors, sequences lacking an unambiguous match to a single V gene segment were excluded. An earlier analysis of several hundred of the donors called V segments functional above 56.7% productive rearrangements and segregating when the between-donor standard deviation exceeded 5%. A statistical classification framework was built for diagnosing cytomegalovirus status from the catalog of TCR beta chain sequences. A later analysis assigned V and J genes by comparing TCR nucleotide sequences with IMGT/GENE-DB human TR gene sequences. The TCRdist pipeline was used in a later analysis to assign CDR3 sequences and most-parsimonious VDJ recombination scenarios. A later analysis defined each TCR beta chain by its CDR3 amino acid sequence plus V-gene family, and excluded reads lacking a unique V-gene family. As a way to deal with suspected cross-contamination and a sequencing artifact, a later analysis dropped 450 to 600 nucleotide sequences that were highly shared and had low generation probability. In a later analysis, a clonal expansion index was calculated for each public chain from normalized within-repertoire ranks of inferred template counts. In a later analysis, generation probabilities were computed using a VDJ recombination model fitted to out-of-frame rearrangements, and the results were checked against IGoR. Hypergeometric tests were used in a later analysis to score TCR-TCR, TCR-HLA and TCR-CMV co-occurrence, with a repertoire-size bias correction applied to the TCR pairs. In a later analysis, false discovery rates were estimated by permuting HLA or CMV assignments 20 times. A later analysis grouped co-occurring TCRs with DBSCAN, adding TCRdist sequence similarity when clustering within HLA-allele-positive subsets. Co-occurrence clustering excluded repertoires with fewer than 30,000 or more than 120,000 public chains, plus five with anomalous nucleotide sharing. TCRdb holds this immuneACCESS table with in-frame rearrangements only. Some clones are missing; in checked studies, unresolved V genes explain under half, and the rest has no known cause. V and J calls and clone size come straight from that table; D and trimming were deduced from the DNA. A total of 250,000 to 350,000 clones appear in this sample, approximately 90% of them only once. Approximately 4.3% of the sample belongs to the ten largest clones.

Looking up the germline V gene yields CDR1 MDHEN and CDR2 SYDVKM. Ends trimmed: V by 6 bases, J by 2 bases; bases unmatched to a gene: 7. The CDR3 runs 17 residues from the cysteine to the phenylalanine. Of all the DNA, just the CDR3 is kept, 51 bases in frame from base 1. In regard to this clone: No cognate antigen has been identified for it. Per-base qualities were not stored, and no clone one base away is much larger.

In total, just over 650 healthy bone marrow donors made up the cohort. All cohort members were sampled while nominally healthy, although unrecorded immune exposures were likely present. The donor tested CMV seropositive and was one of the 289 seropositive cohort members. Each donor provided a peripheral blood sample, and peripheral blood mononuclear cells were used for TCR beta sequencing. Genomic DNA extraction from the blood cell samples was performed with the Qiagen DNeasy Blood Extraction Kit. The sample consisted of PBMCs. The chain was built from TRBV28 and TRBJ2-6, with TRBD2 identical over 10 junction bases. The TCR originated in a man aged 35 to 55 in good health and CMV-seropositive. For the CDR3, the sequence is CASRPPSGRAGANVLTF. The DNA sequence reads TGTGCCAGCAGGCCCCCCAGCGGGAGGGCTGGGGCCAACGTCCTGACTTTC.